One sample yielded the 7 T cell receptor beta chains listed below, sequenced in a study of T cells in Graves' hyperthyroidism and ophthalmopathy. RNA transcripts gave rise to amplified TCR beta CDR3 regions. The TCR CDR3 was amplified in a first-round RT-PCR using the HTBI primer set. Each CDR3 protein gets one entry after TCRdb re-called the multiplex PCR reads with MiXCR. The repertoire holds just under 750,000 distinct CDR3 sequences, with about a third as singletons. Sequencing was done on a sample of blood. The source is a woman aged 40 to 50 with Graves' hyperthyroidism.

The table lists this clonotype with a few counts. V usage is TRBV5-1 and J usage is TRBJ2-5; 8 bases map to TRBD2. V shed 7 bases and J 5 bases; nucleotides not matched to a gene: 10. The CDR3 sequence is 14 residues long. The V gene's germline CDR1 is SGHRS and CDR2 YFSETQ. The CDR3 region has the DNA TGCGCCAGCGGGGCGCGGGGGGCTGTGGAGACCCAGTACTTC. Residues: CASGARGAVETQYF.

The chain combines TRBV15 with TRBJ1-2, with 9 bases fitting TRBD1. The V gene end was trimmed by 7 bases and the J gene end by 7 bases; junction bases not matched to a gene: 13. Germline CDR1 and CDR2: LNHNV and YYDKDF (reference sequence). This CDR3 contains 15 residues. The CDR3 reads CATNPGLQGAGGYTF. The CDR3 region has the DNA TGTGCCACCAATCCGGGACTACAGGGGGCAGGTGGCTACACCTTC.

The chain employs TRBV10-3 and TRBJ2-6; unclear D gene. This CDR3 has 15 amino acids. Looked up from germline, CDR1 is ENHRY and CDR2 is SYGVKD. V shed 10 bases and J shed 0 bases, with 13 bases lying between them. CDR3 bases: TGTGCCAGCCTCGCCATTACCTCTGGGGCCAACGTCCTGACTTTC. It is translated as CASLAITSGANVLTF.

The sample holds many counts of this clonotype. This chain joins TRBV9 and TRBJ1-6; possibly TRBD1 for D (6 bases). The CDR3 runs 15 residues. Germline loops: CDR1 SGDLS, CDR2 YYNGEE. Trimming shortened V by 2 bases and J by 3 bases, and 9 bases separated the two germline ends. Here the CDR3 reads CASSVGGLYNSPLHF. CDR3 DNA sequence: TGTGCCAGCAGCGTGGGGGGCCTCTATAATTCACCCCTCCACTTT.

This clonotype was recorded a few times. This chain links TRBV13 with TRBJ1-2, with D possibly TRBD1 on 5 matching bases. Germline V gives CDR1 PRHDT, CDR2 FYEKMQ (reference sequence). Trimming took off 6 bases at V and 6 bases at J, with 20 bases between the two ends. There are 15 residues in the CDR3. DNA for the CDR3: TGTGCCAGCAGTTTATCGACAGCTAGGGGACATGGCTACACCTTC. Its protein is CASSLSTARGHGYTF.

This rearrangement joins TRBV4-3 to TRBJ2-6; 9 bases are a match to TRBD1. The junction had 9 bases not matched to a gene; V was cut back by 3 bases and J by 0 bases. Per the germline V gene, CDR1 is LGHNA and CDR2 is YSLEER. The CDR3 runs to 19 residues. This CDR3 is CASSQGPGQGASGANVLTF. In DNA form, the CDR3 reads TGCGCCAGCAGCCAGGGACCGGGACAGGGTGCCTCTGGGGCCAACGTCCTGACTTTC.

The chain is built from TRBV11-2 and TRBJ1-2; TRBD1 matches at 12 bases. This CDR3 spans 16 amino acids. The ends lost 4 bases at V and 4 bases at J; junction bases unmatched: 7. Germline CDR1 and CDR2: SGHAT and FQNNGV. CDR3 loop: CASSYRGQGAGYGYTF. The CDR3 DNA sequence: TGTGCCAGCAGCTACCGGGGACAGGGGGCAGGCTATGGCTACACCTTC.